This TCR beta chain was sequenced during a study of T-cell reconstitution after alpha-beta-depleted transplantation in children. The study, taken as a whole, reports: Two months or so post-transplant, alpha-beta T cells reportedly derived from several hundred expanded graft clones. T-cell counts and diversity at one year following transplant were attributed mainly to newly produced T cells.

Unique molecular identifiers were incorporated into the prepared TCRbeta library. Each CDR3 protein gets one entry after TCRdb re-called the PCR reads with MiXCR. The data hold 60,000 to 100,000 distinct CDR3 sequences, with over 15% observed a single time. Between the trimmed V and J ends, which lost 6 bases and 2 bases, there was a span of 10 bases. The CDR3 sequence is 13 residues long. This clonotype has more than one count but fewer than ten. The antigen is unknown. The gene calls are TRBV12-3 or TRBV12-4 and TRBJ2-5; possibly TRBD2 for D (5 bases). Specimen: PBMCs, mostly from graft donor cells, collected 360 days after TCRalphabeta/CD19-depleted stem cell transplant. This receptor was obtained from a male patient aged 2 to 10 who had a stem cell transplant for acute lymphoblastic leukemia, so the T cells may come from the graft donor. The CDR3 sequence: CASRRGPQETQYF. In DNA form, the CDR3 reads TGTGCCAGCAGGCGAGGGCCTCAAGAGACCCAGTACTTC.